There are a few counts of the clone carrying this TCR beta chain. This sample was taken from a study of blood T cell repertoires in COVID-19. Study-wide context: Spain, Italy and the United States supplied samples that represented acute and convalescent COVID-19. PBMCs, B-cell-depleted T cells, or T cells provided the cDNA or gDNA that made up the material.

Trimming took 7 bases from V and 9 from J; bases not matched to a gene: 12. The CDR3 length is 15 residues. The germline V gene has CDR1 MDHEN and CDR2 SYDVKM. In the authors' workflow: Amplification of reference gene primers provided the estimated nucleated cell counts. Data came from immunoSEQ multiplex PCR; TCRdb stores just in-frame clones and leaves some out. The DNA was the basis for D and trimming; V, J and clone size are from that table. The table has some 150,000 clones, about nine tenths seen once. The sequence was collected from a woman in her 70s with acute or convalescent COVID-19. What was sequenced was peripheral blood. V usage is TRBV28 and J usage is TRBJ1-1; 12 bases match TRBD1. The CDR3 is CASNTPGQGAGKAFF. The DNA for the CDR3 is TGTGCCAGCAACACACCGGGACAGGGGGCAGGAAAAGCTTTCTTT.